A selection of T cell receptor beta chains follows, all from one sample in a study of cytomegalovirus exposure and HLA in healthy donors. Clones were sequenced by immunoSEQ multiplex PCR, and TCRdb holds only the in-frame ones, with some missing. In the table there are fewer than 200,000 clones, about 75% of which are singletons. The sample consisted of PBMCs. Receptor source: a female donor in good health and CMV-seronegative. Both conserved end residues are part of each CDR3. The D gene is left open where the match is weak. Only part of the rows carry a size: once, few, many, or a class if the clone is expanded.

V	D	size	J	CDR3	DNA
TRBV6-4	TRBD1	NA	TRBJ1-6	CASRGDSGVNSPLHF	TGTGCCAGCAGAGGGGACAGCGGTGTTAATTCACCCCTCCACTTT
TRBV6-1	NA	NA	TRBJ2-1	CASMGGSMAYNEQFF	TGTGCCAGCATGGGAGGCAGCATGGCCTACAATGAGCAGTTCTTC
TRBV4-2	NA	NA	TRBJ1-2	CASSQAPGKGYTF	TGTGCCAGCAGCCAAGCCCCGGGGAAAGGCTACACCTTC
TRBV6-1	NA	NA	TRBJ2-1	CASSDHQGYYNEQFF	TGTGCCAGCAGTGATCATCAGGGTTACTACAATGAGCAGTTCTTC
TRBV6-1	NA	NA	TRBJ1-2	CASSLTGTYGYTF	TGTGCCAGCAGCCTCACAGGCACCTATGGCTACACCTTC
TRBV7-9	TRBD1	NA	TRBJ1-2	CASSLETGWYGYTF	TGTGCCAGCAGCTTAGAGACAGGGTGGTATGGCTACACCTTC
TRBV18	TRBD2	NA	TRBJ2-3	CASSPLPGGVTDTQYF	TGTGCCAGCTCACCCCTTCCGGGAGGAGTCACAGATACGCAGTATTTT
TRBV5-1	NA	NA	TRBJ2-3	CASSTGPGADTQYF	TGCGCCAGCAGCACGGGACCGGGGGCAGATACGCAGTATTTT
TRBV7-3	NA	NA	TRBJ1-1	CASSYQWGGNTEAFF	TGTGCCAGCAGCTACCAGTGGGGGGGTAACACTGAAGCTTTCTTT
TRBV5-1	NA	NA	TRBJ2-4	CASKEERAKNIQYF	TGCGCCAGCAAGGAGGAGAGGGCCAAAAACATTCAGTACTTC
TRBV5-1	TRBD1	NA	TRBJ1-4	CASSSGTGYEKLFF	TGCGCCAGCAGCTCCGGGACAGGGTACGAAAAACTGTTTTTT
TRBV6-1	TRBD2	many	TRBJ2-1	CASTGREANEQFF	TGTGCCAGCACGGGGCGGGAGGCGAATGAGCAGTTCTTC
TRBV7-3	TRBD1	NA	TRBJ2-5	CASRPTGGSKETQYF	TGTGCCAGCAGGCCTACAGGGGGATCGAAAGAGACCCAGTACTTC
TRBV4-2	NA	NA	TRBJ2-6	CASSQDRTRSGANVLTF	TGTGCCAGCAGCCAAGATCGCACTCGATCTGGGGCCAACGTCCTGACTTTC
TRBV2	NA	NA	TRBJ2-2	CASSTGATGELFF	TGTGCCAGCAGCACCGGAGCTACCGGGGAGCTGTTTTTT
TRBV4-1	NA	once	TRBJ1-2	CASSQRETGGSYGYTF	TGCGCCAGCAGCCAAAGGGAGACAGGTGGCTCATATGGCTACACCTTC
TRBV2	NA	NA	TRBJ2-3	CASSAPRITQYF	TGTGCCAGCAGTGCACCTAGAATCACGCAGTATTTT
TRBV21-1	NA	NA	TRBJ2-7	CASIWGRPEGYEQYF	TGTGCCAGCATATGGGGCCGTCCGGAAGGATACGAGCAGTACTTC
TRBV2	NA	NA	TRBJ2-7	CASIPGVAYEQYF	TGTGCCAGCATCCCGGGGGTGGCGTACGAGCAGTACTTC
TRBV30	TRBD1	NA	TRBJ1-3	CAWNDRGAGNTIYF	TGTGCCTGGAATGACAGGGGAGCTGGAAACACCATATATTTT
TRBV2	NA	NA	TRBJ1-1	CASSAGGWTEAFF	TGTGCCAGCAGCGCGGGGGGCTGGACTGAAGCTTTCTTT
TRBV5-6	NA	NA	TRBJ1-2	CASSNFERSYTF	TGTGCCAGCAGCAATTTTGAGAGGAGCTACACCTTC
TRBV19	TRBD1	NA	TRBJ2-3	CASTSGGWSDTQYF	TGTGCCAGTACCTCAGGGGGCTGGTCAGATACGCAGTATTTT
TRBV5-6	NA	NA	TRBJ1-5	CASSLVDQPQHF	TGTGCCAGCAGCTTGGTAGATCAGCCCCAGCATTTT
TRBV30	NA	NA	TRBJ1-1	CAWSVRRGTEAFF	TGTGCCTGGAGTGTACGGAGAGGGACTGAAGCTTTCTTT
TRBV1	NA	few	TRBJ2-2	CTSSRSRDYTNTGELFF	TGCACCAGCAGCCGATCCCGGGACTATACGAACACCGGGGAGCTGTTTTTT
TRBV27	TRBD1	few	TRBJ1-3	CASSETGAGNTIYF	TGTGCCAGCAGTGAGACAGGGGCTGGAAACACCATATATTTT
TRBV10-2	NA	NA	TRBJ1-1	CASIGGSKPEAFF	TGCGCCAGCATTGGAGGGAGTAAACCTGAAGCTTTCTTT
TRBV5-5	TRBD1	NA	TRBJ1-2	CASGTGVDGYTF	TGTGCCAGCGGGACAGGGGTCGATGGCTACACCTTC
TRBV6-6	TRBD1	once	TRBJ1-5	CASSPGTGGEAQPQHF	TGTGCCAGCAGTCCCGGGACAGGGGGCGAAGCTCAGCCCCAGCATTTT
TRBV5-4	TRBD1	NA	TRBJ1-1	CASSLGDRDTEAFF	TGTGCCAGCAGCTTGGGAGACAGGGACACTGAAGCTTTCTTT
TRBV5-1	NA	NA	TRBJ2-7	CASSWTQVSSYEQYF	TGCGCCAGCAGCTGGACACAGGTTAGCTCCTACGAGCAGTACTTC
TRBV28	NA	NA	TRBJ1-3	CASSLEAGNTIYF	TGTGCCAGCAGTTTAGAGGCTGGAAACACCATATATTTT
TRBV10-3	NA	NA	TRBJ1-6	CAIRGENNSPLHF	TGTGCCATCCGGGGGGAAAATAATTCACCCCTCCACTTT
TRBV5-4	TRBD2	NA	TRBJ2-3	CASSSTSGPEVLYF	TGTGCCAGCAGCTCGACTAGCGGCCCCGAAGTGTTGTATTTT
TRBV6-6	TRBD1	NA	TRBJ2-2	CASSSGQWLYELFF	TGTGCCAGCAGTTCGGGACAGTGGCTTTACGAGCTGTTTTTT
TRBV7-8	NA	NA	TRBJ1-1	CASSLERGSTEAFF	TGTGCCAGCAGCTTAGAAAGGGGGAGCACTGAAGCTTTCTTT
TRBV25-1	TRBD1	few	TRBJ1-1	CASKIGDRENTEAFF	TGTGCCAGCAAGATCGGGGACAGGGAGAACACTGAAGCTTTCTTT
TRBV5-4	NA	once	TRBJ2-1	CASSLSPSNEQFF	TGTGCCAGCAGCTTGAGCCCCTCTAATGAGCAGTTCTTC
TRBV9	TRBD1	NA	TRBJ1-1	CASSVGGGQGRGTEAFF	TGTGCCAGCAGCGTAGGAGGGGGACAGGGGAGGGGCACTGAAGCTTTCTTT
TRBV21-1	NA	NA	TRBJ2-1	CASSKVVGTRCWDEQFF	TGTGCCAGCAGCAAAGTGGTAGGGACTCGGTGCTGGGATGAGCAGTTCTTC
TRBV19	TRBD1	NA	TRBJ1-1	CASSPLSDRGRGLNTEAFF	TGTGCCAGTAGTCCCCTCTCGGACAGGGGGCGCGGGTTGAACACTGAAGCTTTCTTT
TRBV7-6	TRBD2	NA	TRBJ2-7	CASSLLATSGSHEQYF	TGTGCCAGCAGCTTACTCGCGACTAGCGGGAGCCACGAGCAGTACTTC
TRBV9	NA	few	TRBJ1-3	CASSVVEGSSGNTIYF	TGTGCCAGCAGCGTAGTGGAGGGAAGCTCTGGAAACACCATATATTTT
TRBV7-9	TRBD1	NA	TRBJ2-2	CSSSFGDRDTGELFF	TGTTCCAGCAGCTTCGGCGACAGGGATACCGGGGAGCTGTTTTTT
TRBV11-1	NA	NA	TRBJ2-5	CASSIGQLLETQYF	TGTGCCAGCAGCATCGGACAGCTGTTAGAGACCCAGTACTTC
TRBV5-4	TRBD2	NA	TRBJ2-4	CASSLGGTTLAKNIQYF	TGTGCCAGCAGCTTGGGGGGGACTACCCTAGCCAAAAACATTCAGTACTTC
TRBV7-9	NA	NA	TRBJ2-5	CASSAYRSGVGETQYF	TGTGCCAGCAGCGCCTACCGTTCAGGGGTAGGGGAGACCCAGTACTTC
TRBV6-5	NA	NA	TRBJ1-5	CASSRDGGNQPQHF	TGTGCCAGCAGCCGGGACGGAGGGAATCAGCCCCAGCATTTT
TRBV27	TRBD2	few	TRBJ2-1	CASYGSGRWYNEQFF	TGTGCCAGCTACGGAAGCGGGAGATGGTATAATGAGCAGTTCTTC
TRBV5-1	NA	NA	TRBJ2-5	CASSFSGQEGETQYF	TGCGCCAGCAGCTTCTCGGGACAAGAGGGAGAGACCCAGTACTTC
TRBV5-1	TRBD2	NA	TRBJ2-6	CASSLAGGTGANVPTF	TGCGCCAGCAGCTTGGCCGGGGGGACTGGGGCCAACGTCCCGACTTTC
TRBV5-6	NA	once	TRBJ1-1	CASSPRGRSNTEAFF	TGTGCCAGCAGCCCACGAGGGAGATCGAACACTGAAGCTTTCTTT
TRBV27	NA	NA	TRBJ2-7	CASGAVLFYEQYF	TGTGCCAGCGGTGCCGTACTCTTCTACGAGCAGTACTTC
TRBV9	TRBD1	NA	TRBJ2-6	CASSVRPSDRVSGANVLTF	TGTGCCAGCAGCGTACGGCCCTCGGACAGGGTCTCTGGGGCCAACGTCCTGACTTTC